These 10 T cell receptor beta chains were all obtained from the same sample, sequenced in a study of blood T cells in healthy people across ages. The second PCR ran about 7 to 12 cycles with a sample-barcoded 5' primer and J-beta primers. TCRdb independently ran MiXCR on the 5' RACE reads; one entry per CDR3 protein. The repertoire includes hundreds of thousands of distinct CDR3 sequences, about 53% of them detected once, and roughly 34% sits in the top ten. Sequenced input: blood. The receptors were sampled from a man in his 60s in good health.

The rearrangement joins TRBV4-1 to TRBJ1-2; a weak D match, TRBD1 (5 bases). Germline V lookup: CDR1 MGHRA, CDR2 YSYEKL. The CDR3 spans 18 residues. Trimming removed 1 base from V and 4 bases from J, with 22 bases in between. CDR3 in DNA: TGCGCCAGCAGCCAAGGAGGGTTGTTAAGGGGCCCACTCTATGGCTACACCTTC. Translation: CASSQGGLLRGPLYGYTF.

The chain carries TRBV4-1 and TRBJ1-6; D gene ambiguous. This CDR3 region has 15 residues. The germline CDR1 and CDR2 sequences are MGHRA and YSYEKL. Trimming stripped 4 bases from V and 5 bases from J, with 12 bases between. CDR3: CASSPKEEDNSPLHF. The CDR3 region has the DNA TGCGCCAGCAGCCCCAAGGAGGAGGATAATTCACCCCTCCACTTT.

About this clonotype: A clone one base away is much larger, so this may be a read error. This chain joins TRBV28 and TRBJ2-1; tentative D call: TRBD2 (5 bases). The CDR3 has 13 amino acids. Germline CDR1 MDHEN, CDR2 SYDVKM. The CDR3, as DNA: TGTACCAGCAGTCCCGGACTGGGCAATGAGCAGTTCTTC. The encoded protein is CTSSPGLGNEQFF. The full variable domain, with the rest looked up from reference TRBV28 and TRBJ2-1, is DVKVTQSSRYLVKRTGEKVFLECVQDMDHENMFWYRQDPGLGLRLIYFSYDVKMKEKGDIPEGYSVSREKKERFSLILESASTNQTSMYLCTSSPGLGNEQFFGPGTRLTVL.

This clonotype was counted between two and nine times. The chain recombines TRBV20-1 with TRBJ2-7; D is perhaps TRBD2 (6 bases). CDR1 DFQATT and CDR2 SNEGSKA come from the germline V gene (reference sequence). The CDR3 spans 14 residues. V lost 6 bases and J 3 bases, leaving 18 bases between the germline ends. The CDR3 here is CSADAGGRGYEQYF. The CDR3, as DNA: TGCAGTGCGGATGCCGGGGGTAGGGGCTACGAGCAGTACTTC.

The chain uses TRBV21-1 and TRBJ2-6; the table's D gene call, TRBD1, was not cross checked with the DNA. TRBV21-1 is termed a pseudogene. The CDR3 extends over 18 amino acids. In DNA, the CDR3 is TGTGCCACCTCTCAGGGGGCCCTTAGAGTCTCTGGGGCCAACGTCCTGACTTTC. Amino acid sequence: CATSQGALRVSGANVLTF.

The chain is built from TRBV6-6 and TRBJ2-2; D is perhaps TRBD2 (6 bases). Trimming cost V 4 bases and J 3 bases, with 9 bases left between them. The CDR3 runs 14 residues. Germline V lookup: CDR1 MNHNY, CDR2 SVGAGI (reference sequence). CDR3 coding DNA: TGTGCCAGCAGTTGGGGACTCGACACCGGGGAGCTGTTTTTT. Its protein product is CASSWGLDTGELFF.

This clonotype was seen more than once but under ten times. The chain uses TRBV7-9 and TRBJ2-5, with D perhaps given as TRBD1 or TRBD2 (5 bases each). Trimming took off 1 base at V and 5 bases at J, with 14 bases between the two ends. The CDR3 spans 15 residues. Germline V lookup: CDR1 SEHNR, CDR2 FQNEAQ (reference sequence). In DNA form, the CDR3 reads TGTGCCAGCAGCTTAGGTCGAGGGACGGTTGAGACCCAGTACTTC. It encodes CASSLGRGTVETQYF.

The chain links TRBV12-5 to TRBJ1-2, with D possibly matching TRBD1 (6 bases). The CDR3 covers 15 residues. The germline gives CDR1 LGHNT, CDR2 FRNRAP. Trimming shortened V by 2 bases and J by 4 bases, and 14 bases separated the two germline ends. The CDR3 DNA reads as TGTGCTAGTGGTTTGCTGGGGGGCTATCCCTATGGCTACACCTTC. As protein: CASGLLGGYPYGYTF.

The chain carries TRBV6-6 and TRBJ1-1; possibly TRBD1 for D (5 bases). Trimming shortened V by 4 bases and J by 4 bases, and 13 bases separated the two germline ends. Germline-derived CDR1 and CDR2 are MNHNY and SVGAGI (reference sequence). The CDR3 is 14 residues long. CDR3 sequence: CASSLGYGGTEAFF. The CDR3 DNA follows: TGTGCCAGCAGTTTGGGGTATGGGGGCACTGAAGCTTTCTTT.

The rearrangement joins TRBV4-1 to TRBJ2-5, with TRBD2 matching 12 bases. This CDR3 is 18 amino acids long. Germline V gene data show CDR1 as MGHRA and CDR2 as YSYEKL. V shed 2 bases, J shed 3 bases, and the junction held 10 bases outside the gene matches. CDR3 sequence reads: CASSQWRTSGASEETQYF. The CDR3 nucleotides are TGCGCCAGCAGCCAATGGCGGACTAGCGGGGCGTCCGAAGAGACCCAGTACTTC.